This TCR beta chain was identified during a study of spatial heterogeneity in lung cancer. About the research overall: Among detected sequences, beta-chain ones consistently exceeded alpha-chain ones in number.

Germline-derived CDR1 and CDR2 are LGHNA and YSLEER. Trimming took off 0 bases at V and 3 bases at J, with 8 bases between the two ends. There are 15 residues in the CDR3. Every TCR cDNA molecule bore its own unique molecular identifier. One entry per CDR3 protein results from TCRdb running MiXCR on the 5' RACE reads. This sample carries 10,000 to 15,000 distinct CDR3 sequences, about 3.9% of them seen once, and the ten largest clones take roughly 45%. Time point here: sample taken at primary tumor resection. No cells were sorted before sequencing. The whole RNA sequenced was extracted from tumor, nontumor lung or frozen PBMC. The donor group consisted of some 70 patients who had untreated, early-stage non-small cell lung cancer. In its sample, this clonotype was seen many times. This beta chain lies outside the target of a library built for alpha chains; its clone size means little.

The rearrangement joins TRBV4-3 to TRBJ2-2, with a tentative D call TRBD2 (5 bases). This sequence originates from a male donor with early-stage non-small cell lung cancer. Sample: PBMCs, taken at surgery. CDR3 DNA sequence: TGCGCCAGCAGCCAAGACGGGGTGTACACCGGGGAGCTGTTTTTT. It encodes CASSQDGVYTGELFF.